The sequence of this TCR beta chain was determined in a study of PD-L1 blockade in urothelial cancer (dated by TCRdb to the late 2010s). The study in broad terms: All patients started therapy in the mid-2010s and received atezolizumab 1,200 mg intravenously every 3 weeks. Some 30 patients had pretreatment blood TCR-seq, roughly 24 had at least one posttreatment blood collection, and roughly 24 had tumor TCR-seq. Progression-free survival longer than 6 months counted as durable clinical benefit, and TCR features were additionally tested against both progression-free and overall survival. Blood samples gave median yields of around 150,000 T cells and around 88,000 unique TCRs, along with a median clonality of around 0.08. An ECOG performance status of 0 or 1 was recorded for the patients, and 0 to 3 prior chemotherapy regimens had been received by the patients. Durable clinical benefit was achieved by nine patients but not by the remaining 20. In the same patients, whole exome sequencing and RNA sequencing of pretreatment tumors were performed in addition to TCR sequencing. TCR sequencing covered pretreatment tumor samples and matched, serially collected peripheral blood taken before and after atezolizumab treatment. Somatic, immune and clinical correlates of response to PD-L1 blockade with atezolizumab in urothelial cancer were the focus of an exploratory multi-omic analysis. Blood samples were analyzed at 3 weeks after treatment start (second dose) and at 6 weeks after treatment start. Twenty-five of 29 patients were males with bladder-origin urothelial cancer, and 18 of 29 reported a prior smoking history. Overall results and qualifications from the work: Because of the small sample size (n ≈ 29) and the many exploratory analyses performed, the results are intended to be regarded as hypothesis-generating. A pretreatment peripheral blood TCR clonality below the median was linked to improved progression-free and overall survival. Patients with durable benefit showed greater expansion of tumor-associated TCR clones in peripheral blood 3 weeks after starting treatment (n ≈ 21, p = 0.022).

V loses 4 bases of germline sequence and J loses 4 bases, and the interval between the two ends is 10 bases. Reading the germline V gene gives CDR1 SGHDN and CDR2 FVKESK. From the cysteine up to the phenylalanine, the CDR3 has a length of 13 residues. The CDR3 DNA has 39 bases and is translated from base 1. This sample's time point label indicates: pretreatment peripheral blood. The cohort comprised nearly 30 patients with locally advanced or metastatic urothelial carcinoma treated at Memorial Sloan Kettering on a trial protocol. Peripheral blood mononuclear cells were collected from each patient pretreatment and during treatment, giving between 1 and 8 total time points per patient. The Qiagen DNeasy Blood extraction kit was used to purify genomic DNA from total PBMCs and from tumor samples. PBMCs were collected pretreatment and during treatment, and were isolated and stored as previously described.

Synthetic TCR analog templates were spiked into each PCR so that absolute template abundance could be estimated from read counts. Using the immunoSEQ assay, TCRbeta CDR3 regions were amplified from genomic DNA with bias-controlled V and J gene primers. Rearranged TCRbeta segments were sequenced at approximately 20X coverage. The original methods were these. Sequencing errors were corrected by clustering and CDR3s were annotated against IMGT to assign V, D and J genes. Downstream analyses used only productive TCRbeta rearrangements and left out out-of-frame or stop-codon sequences. To compute clonality, Shannon entropy was normalized by the log of the number of unique productive sequences and then subtracted from one. Clones differing between time points or between blood and tumor were identified using Fisher's exact test with Benjamini-Hochberg correction, with an adjusted p below 0.01 applied as the threshold. The table was pulled from immuneACCESS by TCRdb, which kept in-frame rearrangements only. Such tables lose some clones; where checked, under half of the loss comes from unresolved V genes, and the rest has no known cause. That table supplies the V and J calls and clone size; D and trimming were determined from the DNA. For this sample the table gives 68,000 or so clones, of which around 81% were detected only once. In total, the top ten clones hold around 5.7% of the sample.

To note about this clone: There is no known antigen for this receptor. Qualities for individual bases were not recorded, and no much larger clone is one base off.

The source of this sequence is a man in his sixties or seventies with urothelial cancer. The sample was PBMCs, taken around atezolizumab (anti-PD-L1) treatment. The chain is assembled from TRBV14 and TRBJ1-2, with no confidently assigned D gene. In nucleotide form, the sequence is TGTGCCAGCAGCCCGACGGGAACCTATGGCTACACCTTC. It specifies CASSPTGTYGYTF.